This T cell receptor beta chain appears in the sequencing data of a study of blood T cell repertoires in COVID-19. Study context: Researchers got acute and convalescent COVID-19 samples from the United States, Italy and Spain. PBMCs, B-cell-depleted T cells, or T cells were the source of the cDNA or gDNA that made up the material.

Trimming took 5 bases from V and 3 from J; bases not matched to a gene: 6. Germline CDR1 SGHVS, CDR2 FNYEAQ. The CDR3 is 15 residues long. In the authors' methods: Counts of nucleated cells, estimated from reference gene primer amplification, were obtained. Sequencing was performed with immunoSEQ multiplex PCR; in TCRdb, only in-frame clones are kept and a portion is missing. For V, J and clone size, that table is used; D and trimming come from the DNA. The sample lists roughly 80,000 clones; 70% to 80% were seen once. The chain recombines TRBV7-6 with TRBJ1-1, with TRBD1 matching 10 bases. This TCR was sampled from a man aged 65 to 79 with active or convalescent COVID-19. The sequenced sample was peripheral blood. The CDR3 nucleotides are TGTGCCAGCAGCCCGCGGACAGGGGGGCACACTGAAGCTTTCTTT. As protein: CASSPRTGGHTEAFF.